This T cell receptor (beta chain) was sequenced during a study of blood T cell repertoires in COVID-19. Study-wide context: Acute-phase and convalescent COVID-19 samples originated in the United States, Italy and Spain. PBMCs, B-cell-depleted T cells, or T cells provided the cDNA or gDNA that made up the material.

Trimming removed 0 bases from V and 4 bases from J, with 7 bases in between. Germline loops: CDR1 SNHLY, CDR2 FYNNEI. The CDR3 loop spans 14 amino acids. Original processing methods: Researchers report that nucleated cell counts were estimated from reference gene primer amplification. Here immunoSEQ multiplex PCR was the method, and the copy in TCRdb shows in-frame clones only, minus some. V and J calls and clone size are those listed in that table; D and trimming were worked out from the DNA. The sample lists over 100,000 clones, more than 65% seen once, with roughly 7.7% in the top ten. This clone appeared a few times.

The sequence was obtained from a woman older than 75 with active or convalescent COVID-19. The J gene is TRBJ1-5, the V gene TRBV2; D gene ambiguous. Sequenced: peripheral blood. CDR3 in DNA: TGTGCCAGCAGTGAAGCACAGATTAATCAGCCCCAGCATTTT. It yields the protein CASSEAQINQPQHF.